Below are 5 T cell receptor beta chains sequenced from a single sample in a study of T cell repertoires in cytomegalovirus infection. Using its own MiXCR run on the reads, TCRdb lists one record per CDR3 protein. The sample lists approximately 110,000 distinct CDR3 sequences; around 40% were seen once. For these TCRs, the target antigens are not known. The source material was CD8+ T cells from cultured PBMCs, sampled from culture after CMV antigen stimulation. Source of these receptors: a human donor in good health (CMV status not recorded). Some clones in this sample may be carry-over from other donors' samples.

There are many counts of this clonotype. The gene calls are TRBV7-8 and TRBJ2-1; 8 bases are shared with TRBD2. The CDR3 consists of 15 residues. CDR1 SGHVS and CDR2 FQNEAQ come from the germline V gene. After removal of 1 base from V and 7 bases from J, the junction contained 6 bases not matched to a gene. The CDR3 protein is CASSLGTSLQNEQFF. CDR3 DNA: TGTGCCAGCAGCTTAGGGACTAGCCTGCAGAATGAGCAGTTCTTC.

The chain links TRBV6-5 to TRBJ2-7; possible D gene TRBD2, 6 bases. CDR3 length: 13 residues. Germline-derived CDR1 and CDR2 are MNHEY and SVGAGI. Deletions cut 11 bases from V and 3 bases from J, with 17 bases between. Written as DNA, the CDR3 is TGTGCCGTTCGGGGGTCTTCATTCTACGAGCAGTACTTC. It yields the protein CAVRGSSFYEQYF.

This clonotype showed up many times. This sequence joins TRBV19 and TRBJ1-4, with D perhaps matching TRBD1 (5 bases). Germline V gene lookup returns CDR1 LNHDA and CDR2 SQIVND (reference sequence). Trimming removed 5 bases from V and 0 bases from J, with 16 bases in between. This CDR3 region has 17 residues. In DNA, the CDR3 is TGTGCCAGTAGTGGACTCGACAGACGCGCAACTAATGAAAAACTGTTTTTT. Translated: CASSGLDRRATNEKLFF.

The genes are TRBV7-9 and TRBJ2-3; tentatively, D is TRBD2 (6 bases). Trimming left V 5 bases short and J 1 base short, with 16 bases between. The germline CDR1 and CDR2 sequences are SEHNR and FQNEAQ (reference sequence). The CDR3 runs to 16 residues. CDR3 residues: CASSAPGDSRTDTQYF. The CDR3 nucleotides are TGTGCCAGCAGCGCTCCGGGGGACTCCCGCACAGATACGCAGTATTTT.

This clonotype appeared many times. The V gene is TRBV7-9, the J gene TRBJ1-6; D not certain. There are 15 residues in the CDR3. Germline V gives CDR1 SEHNR, CDR2 FQNEAQ (reference sequence). V was shortened by 1 base and J by 5 bases, with 9 bases between the two germline ends. CDR3 sequence reads: CASSLGGINNSPLHF. The CDR3 nucleotides are TGTGCCAGCAGCTTAGGTGGGATAAATAATTCACCCCTCCACTTT.